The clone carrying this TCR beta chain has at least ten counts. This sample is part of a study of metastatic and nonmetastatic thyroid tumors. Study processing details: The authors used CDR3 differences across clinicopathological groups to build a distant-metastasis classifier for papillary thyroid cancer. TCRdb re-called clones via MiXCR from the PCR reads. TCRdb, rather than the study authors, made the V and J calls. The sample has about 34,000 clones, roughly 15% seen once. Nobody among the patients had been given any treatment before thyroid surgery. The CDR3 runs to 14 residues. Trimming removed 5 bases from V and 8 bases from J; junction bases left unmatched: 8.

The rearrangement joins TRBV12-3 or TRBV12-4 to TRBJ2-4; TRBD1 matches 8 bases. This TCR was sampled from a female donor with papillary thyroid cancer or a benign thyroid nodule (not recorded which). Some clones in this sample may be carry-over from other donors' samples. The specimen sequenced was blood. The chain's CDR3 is CASSEDRAIDIQYF. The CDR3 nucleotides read TGTGCCAGCAGTGAGGACAGGGCAATTGACATTCAGTACTTC.